Listed below are T cell receptor beta chains from one sample, sequenced in a study of blood T cells in healthy people across ages. TCRdb reprocessed the 5' RACE reads with MiXCR, giving one entry per CDR3 protein. The table records under 2,000,000 distinct CDR3 sequences, just under 50% of them present only once. The sequenced sample was blood. The receptors come from a woman in her forties in good health. Both conserved end residues are part of each CDR3. The D gene is left open where the match is weak. The size field is filled for only some rows; it gives once, few, many or a size class.

>TRBV5-5|TRBJ2-2|TRBD2|-
CASSLTDSSGRELFF
TGTGCCAGCAGCTTGACCGACTCTAGCGGCCGGGAGCTGTTTTTT
>TRBV20-1|TRBJ2-5|-|few
CSASLVVGQETQYF
TGCAGTGCTTCCCTCGTCGTGGGCCAAGAGACCCAGTACTTC
>TRBV20-1|TRBJ2-7|-|-
CSAEASVSYEQYF
TGCAGTGCGGAGGCTAGCGTATCCTACGAGCAGTACTTC
>TRBV4-1|TRBJ1-5|-|-
CASSQETGPTLGQHF
TGCGCCAGCAGCCAAGAAACGGGACCGACCTTGGGCCAGCATTTT
>TRBV6-5|TRBJ2-3|TRBD2|once
CASSYERGNTDTQYF
TGTGCCAGCAGTTACGAGCGGGGCAACACAGATACGCAGTATTTT
>TRBV9|TRBJ1-2|TRBD1|-
CASSVGQGAGGYTF
TGCGCCAGCAGCGTGGGACAGGGGGCCGGTGGCTACACCTTC
>TRBV9|TRBJ1-2|-|-
CASSVRQAGSYGYTF
TGTGCCAGCAGCGTGCGACAGGCGGGAAGTTATGGCTACACCTTC
>TRBV28|TRBJ2-1|-|-
CASSLFKNEQFF
TGTGCCAGCAGTTTATTTAAAAATGAGCAGTTCTTC
>TRBV4-2|TRBJ1-2|-|few
CASSQDTGLRGGYTF
TGTGCCAGCAGCCAAGACACAGGGTTACGCGGTGGCTACACCTTC
>TRBV6-5|TRBJ1-2|TRBD1|-
CASSKQGGTNYGYTF
TGTGCCAGCAGCAAACAGGGGGGAACAAACTATGGCTACACCTTC
>TRBV7-9|TRBJ1-2|-|-
CASASGSGYTF
TGTGCCAGCGCATCGGGTAGTGGCTACACCTTC
>TRBV28|TRBJ2-5|-|-
CASSFAGLKEAQYF
TGTGCCAGCAGTTTTGCGGGCCTAAAAGAGGCCCAGTACTTC
>TRBV5-6|TRBJ2-1|-|-
CASSPNPIGLSYNEQFF
TGTGCCAGCAGCCCCAACCCTATAGGCCTTTCCTACAATGAGCAGTTCTTC
>TRBV24-1|TRBJ2-5|-|-
CATSDDRQKGSETQYF
TGTGCCACCAGTGATGATCGACAGAAAGGATCGGAGACCCAGTACTTC
>TRBV20-1|TRBJ2-7|-|-
CSAPGAGDLYEQYF
TGCAGTGCCCCTGGGGCAGGAGACCTCTACGAGCAGTACTTC
>TRBV7-8|TRBJ2-4|-|-
CASSLAGPGCSAKNIQYF
TGTGCCAGCAGCTTAGCGGGCCCAGGGTGCTCGGCCAAAAACATTCAGTACTTC
>TRBV4-3|TRBJ2-3|-|-
CASSQDGDSLGDTQYF
TGCGCCAGCAGCCAAGATGGTGATAGTTTGGGGGATACGCAGTATTTT
>TRBV7-9|TRBJ2-1|TRBD2|-
CASSLVPGLAGTNEQFF
TGTGCCAGCAGCTTGGTCCCGGGACTAGCGGGGACCAATGAGCAGTTCTTC
>TRBV27|TRBJ2-1|-|-
CASSLFMGGRHNEQFF
TGTGCCAGCAGTTTATTCATGGGGGGTCGTCACAATGAGCAGTTCTTC
>TRBV7-2|TRBJ2-1|TRBD2|few
CASSSTSGGIGANEQFF
TGTGCCAGCAGCTCAACTAGCGGGGGGATCGGGGCCAATGAGCAGTTCTTC
>TRBV14|TRBJ2-3|-|few
CASSLPSSASTDTQYF
TGTGCCAGCAGCCTTCCAAGTAGCGCAAGCACAGATACGCAGTATTTT
>TRBV20-1|TRBJ2-4|-|-
CSARGRAQGTDIQYF
TGCAGTGCTAGGGGAAGGGCTCAGGGCACGGACATTCAGTACTTC
>TRBV7-6|TRBJ2-5|-|-
CASSQLAKTQYF
TGTGCCAGCAGCCAACTAGCTAAGACCCAGTACTTC
>TRBV27|TRBJ1-5|-|-
CASSSTDSNQPQHF
TGTGCCAGCAGTTCGACTGATAGCAATCAGCCCCAGCATTTT
>TRBV7-2|TRBJ1-4|-|once
CASSLSQGDNEKLFF
TGTGCCAGCAGCTTAAGCCAGGGAGATAATGAAAAACTGTTTTTT
>TRBV6-5|TRBJ2-3|TRBD1|-
CASRAGDRASTDTQYF
TGTGCCAGCAGGGCGGGGGACAGGGCTAGCACAGATACGCAGTATTTT
>TRBV7-6|TRBJ2-1|-|-
CASSLAGPPRSNEQFF
TGTGCCAGCAGCTTAGCAGGGCCCCCCAGAAGCAATGAGCAGTTCTTC
>TRBV6-2/TRBV6-3|TRBJ2-4|-|-
CASSYLREDVAKNIQYF
TGTGCCAGCAGTTATTTGAGGGAAGACGTCGCCAAAAACATTCAGTACTTC
>TRBV5-6|TRBJ2-1|TRBD2|-
CASSLVGTSGEPTLDNNEQFF
TGTGCCAGCAGCTTGGTAGGGACTAGCGGGGAACCAACCCTCGACAACAATGAGCAGTTCTTC